Below, 21 T cell receptor beta chains from the same sample are listed, as sequenced in a study of spatial heterogeneity in lung cancer. Time point reported: sample taken at primary tumor resection. MiXCR, run by TCRdb on the 5' RACE reads, gives a single entry per CDR3 protein. The sample lists 75,000 or so distinct CDR3 sequences; about 8% were seen once. The sequenced sample was PBMCs, obtained at surgery. The receptor source for this set is a male donor with early-stage non-small cell lung cancer.

This clonotype showed up many times. J is TRBJ1-1 and V is TRBV10-3; no firm D call. The V end lost 5 bases, the J end lost 6 bases, and 13 bases lay between the germline ends. The germline V gene has CDR1 ENHRY and CDR2 SYGVKD. The CDR3 is 13 amino acids. CDR3 loop: CAISPSSQAEAFF. For the CDR3, the DNA is TGTGCCATCAGTCCGTCAAGTCAGGCTGAAGCTTTCTTT.

The table lists this clonotype with a few counts. The chain links TRBV6-5 to TRBJ1-3, with 9 bases aligning to TRBD1. V lost 0 bases to trimming and J lost 4 bases; unmatched junction nucleotides: 7. CDR3 length equals 17 residues. Germline assignment: CDR1 MNHEY and CDR2 SVGAGI. The CDR3 region is CASSYSPTGGNGNTIYF. In DNA, the CDR3 is TGTGCCAGCAGTTACTCGCCGACAGGGGGTAACGGAAACACCATATATTTT.

This clonotype was observed many times. This chain connects TRBV4-3 to TRBJ1-4; no clear D. The CDR3 contains 14 residues. CDR1 and CDR2 (germline): LGHNA, YSLEER. V lost 2 bases to trimming and J lost 2 bases, with 6 bases between them. For the CDR3, the DNA is TGCGCCAGCAGCCAATACGGTACTAATGAAAAACTGTTTTTT. This gives the protein CASSQYGTNEKLFF.

This clonotype was detected ten times or more. The chain has TRBV4-3 and TRBJ2-1; perhaps D is TRBD1 or TRBD2 (5 bases each). V gave up 0 bases and J gave up 7 bases, with 13 bases separating them. In germline, CDR1 is LGHNA, CDR2 YSLEER. CDR3 length: 15 amino acids. CDR3 amino acids: CASSQEGSGRNEQFF. The CDR3 DNA follows: TGCGCCAGCAGCCAAGAGGGGTCGGGACGGAATGAGCAGTTCTTC.

This clonotype was seen ten or more times. This chain uses TRBV4-1 with TRBJ1-4; the D gene is possibly TRBD1 (6 bases). The ends were cut back, 5 bases at V and 6 bases at J, with 16 bases in the middle. This CDR3 comprises 15 residues. CDR1 is MGHRA and CDR2 is YSYEKL in the germline V gene. CDR3 coding DNA: TGCGCCAGCAGCTTAGAGGGGACAAAGGATGAAAAACTGTTTTTT. Protein product: CASSLEGTKDEKLFF.

This clonotype was detected only a few times. The rearrangement uses TRBV12-3 or TRBV12-4 and TRBJ1-5; no clear D gene. V gave up 3 bases and J gave up 5 bases, with 8 bases separating them. This CDR3 spans 13 amino acids. CDR3 sequence (DNA): TGTGCCAGCAGTTTTAGTCGTCATCAGCCCCAGCATTTT. This gives the protein CASSFSRHQPQHF.

This chain uses TRBV6-5 with TRBJ1-1; D might be TRBD1 (5 bases). Germline values: CDR1 MNHEY, CDR2 SVGAGI. This CDR3 spans 13 amino acids. The V and J ends lost 10 bases and 0 bases respectively, with 12 bases between them. CDR3 sequence: CATGSGLNTEAFF. Here the CDR3 DNA reads TGTGCCACCGGGTCAGGGTTGAACACTGAAGCTTTCTTT.

The genes are TRBV29-1 and TRBJ1-1, with D uncertain. This CDR3 contains 12 residues. From germline, CDR1 is SQVTM and CDR2 ANQGSEA. V lost 4 bases to trimming and J lost 5 bases, with 11 bases between them. Here the CDR3 DNA reads TGCAGCGTTGGGACCCTGGGGACTGAAGCTTTCTTT. Encoded protein: CSVGTLGTEAFF.

This chain joins TRBV10-3 and TRBJ1-5, with no clear D. Trimming stripped 3 bases from V and 6 bases from J, with 12 bases between. Germline CDR1 reads ENHRY; CDR2 reads SYGVKD. CDR3 length: 14 amino acids. The CDR3 sequence is CAISETSHGQPQHF. The CDR3 DNA sequence: TGTGCCATCAGTGAAACGTCCCACGGTCAGCCCCAGCATTTT.

This clonotype was counted ten times or more. This chain connects TRBV29-1 to TRBJ2-5, with D possibly matching TRBD2 (5 bases). Germline values: CDR1 SQVTM, CDR2 ANQGSEA. The CDR3 covers 11 residues. The V gene lost 0 bases and the J gene lost 7 bases, with 6 bases spanning the gap. CDR3 in amino acids: CSVEDGGTQYF. The CDR3, as DNA: TGCAGCGTTGAAGATGGAGGGACCCAGTACTTC.

This clonotype was detected a few times. The rearrangement links TRBV10-2 to TRBJ1-6, with D perhaps matching TRBD1 (5 bases). Germline V gives CDR1 WSHSY, CDR2 SAAADI. Trimming removed 0 bases from V and 17 bases from J, with 14 bases in between. The CDR3 consists of 13 residues. The CDR3 nucleotides are TGCGCCAGCAGTGAGTCGCCCTTGAGGGGCTTCCACTTT. Translation: CASSESPLRGFHF.

This clonotype came up a few times. The CDR3 DNA sequence: TGTGCCAGCAGCCCAGCGGGAGAGGGAAACGGGGAGCTGTTTTTT. Amino acids: CASSPAGEGNGELFF. J is TRBJ2-2 and V is TRBV4-2; 8 bases line up with TRBD2. The CDR3 runs to 15 residues. V gave up 4 bases and J gave up 7 bases; unmatched junction bases: 8. In germline, CDR1 is LGHNA, CDR2 YNFKEQ.

This clonotype was seen a few times. This sequence joins TRBV25-1 and TRBJ1-1; no clear D. V dropped 8 bases and J dropped 0 bases, with 10 bases sitting between them. CDR3 length: 13 residues. Germline V gives CDR1 MGHDK, CDR2 SYGVNS. The CDR3 spells CASAYSVNTEAFF. CDR3 nucleotide sequence: TGTGCCAGCGCCTATTCGGTGAACACTGAAGCTTTCTTT. The complete variable domain, with remaining parts taken from reference TRBV25-1 and TRBJ1-1, reads EADIYQTPRYLVIGTGKKITLECSQTMGHDKMYWYQQDPGMELHLIHYSYGVNSTEKGDLSSESTVSRIRTEHFPLTLESARPSHTSQYLCASAYSVNTEAFFGQGTRLTVV.

The genes are TRBV20-1 and TRBJ2-3; D remains ambiguous. CDR1 is DFQATT and CDR2 is SNEGSKA in the germline V gene (reference sequence). The V gene lost 2 bases and the J gene lost 4 bases, with 7 bases spanning the gap. The CDR3 sequence is 12 residues long. The DNA of the CDR3 is TGCAGTGCTAGAAAACCCTCAGATACGCAGTATTTT. As protein: CSARKPSDTQYF.

This clonotype was observed a few times. V is TRBV10-3 and J is TRBJ2-7, with a tentative D call TRBD1 (5 bases). Trimming stripped 6 bases from V and 5 bases from J, with 17 bases between. This CDR3 region has 14 residues. Germline values: CDR1 ENHRY, CDR2 SYGVKD. The CDR3 DNA sequence: TGTGCCATCAGCAGAGACAGATCATCCAACGAGCAGTACTTC. It yields the protein CAISRDRSSNEQYF.

This clonotype appeared many times. This chain links TRBV5-4 with TRBJ2-3; D is uncertain. CDR3 length: 14 residues. Germline loops: CDR1 SGHNT, CDR2 YYREEE (reference sequence). Trimming removed 0 bases from V and 2 bases from J, with 7 bases in between. CDR3 DNA sequence: TGTGCCAGCAGCTTGGGGGCGAACACAGATACGCAGTATTTT. Its protein product is CASSLGANTDTQYF.

This clonotype appeared a few times. The chain joins TRBV7-2 to TRBJ2-1; 9 bases agree with TRBD1. This CDR3 comprises 16 residues. In germline, CDR1 is SGHTA, CDR2 FQGNSA. V dropped 1 base and J dropped 6; count of bases not matched to a gene: 7. The CDR3 bases are TGTGCCAGCAGCTTAGTATCCCAGGGACAGGGCAATGAGCAGTTCTTC. It yields the protein CASSLVSQGQGNEQFF.

This clonotype has ten or more counts. The rearrangement links TRBV4-2 to TRBJ2-7, with 10 bases that match TRBD2. Trimming removed 0 bases from V and 5 bases from J; junction bases left unmatched: 7. There are 16 residues in the CDR3. Germline CDR1 is LGHNA and CDR2 is YNFKEQ. The CDR3 DNA is TGTGCCAGCAGCCAAGATGAGCTAGCGGGGGAAAACGAGCAGTACTTC. This sequence encodes CASSQDELAGENEQYF.

This sequence joins TRBV25-1 and TRBJ2-7; D assignment may be TRBD1 or TRBD2 (6 bases each). The CDR3 extends over 13 amino acids. V shed 9 bases and J shed 3 bases, with 15 bases lying between them. Germline CDR1 and CDR2: MGHDK and SYGVNS. Here the CDR3 reads CASGGLGGYEQYF. CDR3 DNA: TGTGCCAGTGGGGGGCTAGGAGGCTACGAGCAGTACTTC.

This clonotype was recorded at least ten times. The V call is TRBV29-1, the J call TRBJ2-3; D gene uncertain. Trimming shortened V by 1 base and J by 4 bases, and 12 bases separated the two germline ends. The CDR3 is made up of 14 amino acids. CDR1 and CDR2 from the germline V gene are SQVTM and ANQGSEA. CDR3 nucleotide sequence: TGCAGCGTTGAAGTCCTTGCGTCCGCAGATACGCAGTATTTT. Amino acid sequence: CSVEVLASADTQYF.

This clonotype appeared a few times. CDR3 in amino acids: CSAPKGLAVNEQFF. In DNA, the CDR3 is TGCAGTGCTCCTAAGGGACTAGCGGTAAATGAGCAGTTCTTC. The V and J genes are TRBV20-1 and TRBJ2-1; 11 nucleotides agree with TRBD2. Trimming took 5 bases from V and 7 from J; bases not matched to a gene: 7. CDR1 and CDR2 from the germline V gene are DFQATT and SNEGSKA (reference sequence). CDR3 size: 14 residues.